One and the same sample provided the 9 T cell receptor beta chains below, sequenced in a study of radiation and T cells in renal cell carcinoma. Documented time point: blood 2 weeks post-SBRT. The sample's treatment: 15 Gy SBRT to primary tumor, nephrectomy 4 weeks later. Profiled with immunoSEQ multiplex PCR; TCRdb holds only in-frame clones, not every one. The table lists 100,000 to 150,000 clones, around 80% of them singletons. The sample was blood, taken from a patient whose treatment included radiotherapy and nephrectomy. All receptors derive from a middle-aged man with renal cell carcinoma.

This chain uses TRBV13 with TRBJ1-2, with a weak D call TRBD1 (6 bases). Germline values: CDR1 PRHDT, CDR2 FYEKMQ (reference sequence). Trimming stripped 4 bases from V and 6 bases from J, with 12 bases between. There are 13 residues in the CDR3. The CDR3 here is CASSYRDTDGYTF. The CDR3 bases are TGTGCCAGCAGCTACCGGGACACTGATGGCTACACCTTC.

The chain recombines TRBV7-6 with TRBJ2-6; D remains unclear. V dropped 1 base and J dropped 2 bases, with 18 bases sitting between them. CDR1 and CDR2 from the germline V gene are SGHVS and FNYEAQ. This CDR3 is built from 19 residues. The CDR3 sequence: CASSLEVWTDVPGANVLTF. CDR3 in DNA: TGTGCCAGCAGCTTAGAGGTTTGGACGGATGTACCTGGGGCCAACGTCCTGACTTTC.

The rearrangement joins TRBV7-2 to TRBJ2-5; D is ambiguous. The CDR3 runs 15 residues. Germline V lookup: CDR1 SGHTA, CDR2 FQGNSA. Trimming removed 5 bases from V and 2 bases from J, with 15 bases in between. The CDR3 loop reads CASSPSISGQETQYF. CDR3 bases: TGTGCCAGCAGCCCCTCAATCTCCGGGCAAGAGACCCAGTACTTC.

The chain's CDR3 is CASSTGQANTEAFF. As DNA, the CDR3 is TGTGCCAGCAGCACGGGACAGGCGAACACTGAAGCTTTCTTT. This sequence joins TRBV9 and TRBJ1-1, with TRBD1 identical over 8 bases. The CDR3 loop spans 14 amino acids. J lost 1 base, V lost 4 bases, and 3 bases had no gene match. Germline CDR1 is SGDLS and CDR2 is YYNGEE.

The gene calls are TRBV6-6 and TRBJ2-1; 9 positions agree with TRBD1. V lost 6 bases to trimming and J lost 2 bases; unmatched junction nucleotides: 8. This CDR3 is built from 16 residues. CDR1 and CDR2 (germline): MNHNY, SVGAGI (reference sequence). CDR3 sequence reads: CASRPGQGSTYNEQFF. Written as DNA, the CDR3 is TGTGCCAGCAGACCGGGACAGGGAAGCACCTACAATGAGCAGTTCTTC.

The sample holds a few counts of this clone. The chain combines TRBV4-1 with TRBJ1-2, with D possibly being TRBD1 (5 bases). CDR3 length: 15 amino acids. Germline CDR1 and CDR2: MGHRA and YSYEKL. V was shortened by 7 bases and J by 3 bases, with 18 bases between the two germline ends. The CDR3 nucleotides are TGCGCCAGCAAGGACGACTGGGGCCCGGACTATGGCTACACCTTC. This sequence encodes CASKDDWGPDYGYTF.

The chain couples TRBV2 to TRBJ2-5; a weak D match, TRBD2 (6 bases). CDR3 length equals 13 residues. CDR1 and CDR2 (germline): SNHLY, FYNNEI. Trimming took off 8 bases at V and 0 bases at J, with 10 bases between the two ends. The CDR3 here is CASGPGDQETQYF. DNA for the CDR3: TGTGCCAGCGGGCCGGGGGACCAAGAGACCCAGTACTTC. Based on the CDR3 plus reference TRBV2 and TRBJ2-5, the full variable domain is EPEVTQTPSHQVTQMGQEVILRCVPISNHLYFYWYRQILGQKVEFLVSFYNNEISEKSEIFDDQFSVERPDGSNFTLKIRSTKLEDSAMYFCASGPGDQETQYFGPGTRLLVL.

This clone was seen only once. CDR3 sequence reads: CSVVRFGGTYEQYF. The DNA for the CDR3 is TGCAGCGTTGTACGGTTTGGGGGGACCTACGAGCAGTACTTC. V and J are TRBV29-1 and TRBJ2-7; tentative D call: TRBD2 (6 bases). The V gene's germline CDR1 is SQVTM and CDR2 ANQGSEA. CDR3 length equals 14 residues. The V end lost 4 bases, the J end lost 2 bases, and 15 bases lay between the germline ends.

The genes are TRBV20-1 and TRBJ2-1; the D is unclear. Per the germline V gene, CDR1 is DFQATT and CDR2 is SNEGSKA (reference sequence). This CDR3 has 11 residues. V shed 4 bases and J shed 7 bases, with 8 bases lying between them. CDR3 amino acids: CSAKGENEQFF. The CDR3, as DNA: TGCAGTGCTAAGGGTGAGAATGAGCAGTTCTTC.